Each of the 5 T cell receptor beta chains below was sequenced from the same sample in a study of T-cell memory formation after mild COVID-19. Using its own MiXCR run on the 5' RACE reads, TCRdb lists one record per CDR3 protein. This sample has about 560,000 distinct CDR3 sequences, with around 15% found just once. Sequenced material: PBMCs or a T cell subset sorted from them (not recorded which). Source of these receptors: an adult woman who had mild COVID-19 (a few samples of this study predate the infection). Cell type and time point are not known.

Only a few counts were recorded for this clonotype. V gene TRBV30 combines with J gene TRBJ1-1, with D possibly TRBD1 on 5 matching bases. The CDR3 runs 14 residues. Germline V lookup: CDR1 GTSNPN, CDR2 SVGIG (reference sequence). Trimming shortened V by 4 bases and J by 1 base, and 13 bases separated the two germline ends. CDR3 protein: CAWKGDLENTEAFF. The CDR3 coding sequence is TGTGCCTGGAAAGGGGACTTAGAGAACACTGAAGCTTTCTTT.

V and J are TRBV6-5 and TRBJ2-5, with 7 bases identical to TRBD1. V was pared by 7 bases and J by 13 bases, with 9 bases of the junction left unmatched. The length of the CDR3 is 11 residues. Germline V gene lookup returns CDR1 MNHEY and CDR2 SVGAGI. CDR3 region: CASTQGQDLYF. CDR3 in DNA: TGTGCCAGCACCCAAGGACAGGATTTGTACTTC.

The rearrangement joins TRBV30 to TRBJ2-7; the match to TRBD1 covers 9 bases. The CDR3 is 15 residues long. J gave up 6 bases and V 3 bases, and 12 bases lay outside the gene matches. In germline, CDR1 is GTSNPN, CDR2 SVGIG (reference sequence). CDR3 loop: CAWSAPGTGRVEQYF. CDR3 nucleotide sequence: TGTGCCTGGAGCGCTCCCGGGACAGGGAGGGTCGAGCAGTACTTC.

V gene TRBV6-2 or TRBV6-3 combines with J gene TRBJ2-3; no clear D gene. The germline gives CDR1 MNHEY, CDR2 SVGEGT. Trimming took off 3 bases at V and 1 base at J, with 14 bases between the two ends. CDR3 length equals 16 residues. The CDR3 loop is CASSYLGLRGTDTQYF. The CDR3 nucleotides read TGTGCCAGCAGTTATTTGGGGTTAAGGGGCACAGATACGCAGTATTTT.

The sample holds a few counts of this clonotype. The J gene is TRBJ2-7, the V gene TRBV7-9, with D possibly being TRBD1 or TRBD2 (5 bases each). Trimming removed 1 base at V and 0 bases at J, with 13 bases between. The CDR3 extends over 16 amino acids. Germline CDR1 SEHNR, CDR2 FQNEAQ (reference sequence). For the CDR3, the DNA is TGTGCCAGCAGCTTAGTTGGGGGAGCCAACTCCTACGAGCAGTACTTC. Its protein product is CASSLVGGANSYEQYF. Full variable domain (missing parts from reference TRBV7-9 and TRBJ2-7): DTGVSQNPRHKITKRGQNVTFRCDPISEHNRLYWYRQTLGQGPEFLTYFQNEAQLEKSRLLSDRFSAERPKGSFSTLEIQRTEQGDSAMYLCASSLVGGANSYEQYFGPGTRLTVT.